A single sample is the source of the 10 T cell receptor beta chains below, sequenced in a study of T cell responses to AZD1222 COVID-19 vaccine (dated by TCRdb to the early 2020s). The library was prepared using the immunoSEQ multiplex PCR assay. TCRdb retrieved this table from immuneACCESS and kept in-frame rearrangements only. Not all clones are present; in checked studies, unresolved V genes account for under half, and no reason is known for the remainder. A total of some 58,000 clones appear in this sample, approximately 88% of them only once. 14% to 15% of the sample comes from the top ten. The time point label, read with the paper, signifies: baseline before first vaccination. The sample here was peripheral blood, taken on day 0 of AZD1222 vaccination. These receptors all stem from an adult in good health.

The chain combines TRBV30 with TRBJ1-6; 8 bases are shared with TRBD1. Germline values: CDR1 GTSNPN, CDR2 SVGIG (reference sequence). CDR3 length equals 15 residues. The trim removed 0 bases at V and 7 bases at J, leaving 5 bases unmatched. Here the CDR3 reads CAWSVGDRGNSPLHF. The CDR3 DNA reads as TGTGCCTGGAGTGTAGGCGACAGGGGAAATTCACCCCTCCACTTT.

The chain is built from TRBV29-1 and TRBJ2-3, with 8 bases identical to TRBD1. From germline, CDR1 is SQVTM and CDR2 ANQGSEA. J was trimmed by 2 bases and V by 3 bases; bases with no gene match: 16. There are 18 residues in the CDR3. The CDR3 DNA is TGCAGCGTTGAGTCCTTAGGCACGACAGGGGTTATCACAGATACGCAGTATTTT. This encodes CSVESLGTTGVITDTQYF.

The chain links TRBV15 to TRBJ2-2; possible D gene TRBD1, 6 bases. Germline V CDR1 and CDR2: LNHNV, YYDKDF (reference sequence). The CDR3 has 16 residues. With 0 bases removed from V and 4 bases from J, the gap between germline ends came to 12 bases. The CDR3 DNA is TGTGCCACCAGCAGAGATAACAGGGTGGGCACCGGGGAGCTGTTTTTT. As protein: CATSRDNRVGTGELFF.

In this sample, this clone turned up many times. CDR3 protein: CASSLGIGGTNTEAFF. The CDR3 nucleotides are TGCGCCAGCAGCTTGGGAATTGGGGGGACGAACACTGAAGCTTTCTTT. The chain joins TRBV5-1 to TRBJ1-1; the D gene is possibly TRBD1 (5 bases). The CDR3 totals 16 residues. Trimming shortened V by 0 bases and J by 1 base, and 13 bases separated the two germline ends. Germline CDR1 reads SGHRS; CDR2 reads YFSETQ.

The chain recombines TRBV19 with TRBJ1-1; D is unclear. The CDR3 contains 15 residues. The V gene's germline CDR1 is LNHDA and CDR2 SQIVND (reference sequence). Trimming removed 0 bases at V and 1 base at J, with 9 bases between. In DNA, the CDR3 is TGTGCCAGTAGTATAGATGCAAAGGGGAACACTGAAGCTTTCTTT. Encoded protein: CASSIDAKGNTEAFF.

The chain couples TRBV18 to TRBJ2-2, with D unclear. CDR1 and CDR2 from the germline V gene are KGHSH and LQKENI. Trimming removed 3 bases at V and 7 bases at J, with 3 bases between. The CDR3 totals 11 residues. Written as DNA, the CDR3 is TGTGCCAGCTCACCCAGCGGGGAGCTGTTTTTT. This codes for CASSPSGELFF.

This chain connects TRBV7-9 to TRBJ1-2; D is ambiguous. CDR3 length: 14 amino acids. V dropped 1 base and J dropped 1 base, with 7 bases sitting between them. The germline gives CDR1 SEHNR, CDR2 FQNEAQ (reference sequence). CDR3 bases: TGTGCCAGCAGCTTAGGTGCCAGTAACTATGGCTACACCTTC. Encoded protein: CASSLGASNYGYTF.

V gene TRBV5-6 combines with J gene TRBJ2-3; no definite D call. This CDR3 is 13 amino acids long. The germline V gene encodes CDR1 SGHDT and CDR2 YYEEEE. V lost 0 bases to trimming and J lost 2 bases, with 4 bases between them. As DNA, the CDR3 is TGTGCCAGCAGCTTGGCCTCCACAGATACGCAGTATTTT. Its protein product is CASSLASTDTQYF.

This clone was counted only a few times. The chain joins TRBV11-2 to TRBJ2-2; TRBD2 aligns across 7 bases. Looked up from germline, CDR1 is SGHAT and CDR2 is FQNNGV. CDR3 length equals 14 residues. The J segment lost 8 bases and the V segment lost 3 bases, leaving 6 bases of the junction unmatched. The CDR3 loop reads CASSLVGTKGELFF. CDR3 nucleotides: TGTGCCAGCAGCTTGGTCGGGACTAAAGGGGAGCTGTTTTTT.

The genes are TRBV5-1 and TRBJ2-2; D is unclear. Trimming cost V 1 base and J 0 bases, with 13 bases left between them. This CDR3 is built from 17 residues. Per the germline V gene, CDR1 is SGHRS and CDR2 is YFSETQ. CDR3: CASSLYAFNANTGELFF. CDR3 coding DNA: TGCGCCAGCAGCTTGTATGCGTTTAACGCGAACACCGGGGAGCTGTTTTTT.